This passage covers 17 T cell receptor beta chains from one sample sequenced in a study of CD8+CD57+ T cells in acquired aplastic anemia. Patients who underwent sequencing had shown CD8+CD57+ cell expansion by flow cytometry. Investigators profiled TCR beta VDJ and CDR3 from genomic DNA template. MiXCR, run by TCRdb on the reads, gives a single entry per CDR3 protein. The sample gives 160,000 or so distinct CDR3 sequences, around half of which show up once; roughly 1.1% is in the top ten. Sequencing was done on a sample of sorted CD4+, CD8+, or CD8+CD57+ T cells (not recorded which) from PBMCs. These receptor sequences come from a human donor with aplastic anemia.

On this clonotype itself: At one end, the junction sequence differs from germline, possibly due to a read error. The chain recombines TRBV5-4 with TRBJ1-2; 7 positions agree with TRBD1. This CDR3 region has 13 residues. Per the germline V gene, CDR1 is SGHNT and CDR2 is YYREEE (reference sequence). The CDR3 is CLLSQQGNYGYTF. CDR3 DNA sequence: TGCCTTTTGTCCCAACAGGGGAACTATGGCTACACCTTC.

This chain joins TRBV9 and TRBJ2-2; 7 bases are a match to TRBD2. The CDR3 sequence is 15 residues long. Germline V gene lookup returns CDR1 SGDLS and CDR2 YYNGEE. Trimming cost V 3 bases and J 4 bases; bases outside gene matches: 6. In DNA, the CDR3 is TGTGCCAGCAGCGAGACTAGCTTGAGCACCGGGGAGCTGTTTTTT. Residues: CASSETSLSTGELFF.

This clonotype was found many times. V is TRBV7-2 and J is TRBJ2-3, with D possibly being TRBD2 (6 bases). The CDR3 loop spans 15 amino acids. Trimming took 4 bases from V and 3 from J, leaving 14 bases between them. The germline V gene encodes CDR1 SGHTA and CDR2 FQGNSA. The CDR3 reads CASSSLGLETDTQYF. The CDR3 DNA reads as TGTGCCAGCAGCTCCCTGGGACTGGAAACAGATACGCAGTATTTT. The full variable domain, rest sourced from reference TRBV7-2 and TRBJ2-3, is GAGVSQSPSNKVTEKGKDVELRCDPISGHTALYWYRQSLGQGLEFLIYFQGNSAPDKSGLPSDRFSAERTGGSVSTLTIQRTQQEDSAVYLCASSSLGLETDTQYFGPGTRLTVL.

This clonotype was detected ten times or more. This chain joins TRBV7-2 and TRBJ2-5; 9 bases align to TRBD1. After removal of 5 bases from V and 4 bases from J, the junction contained 8 bases not matched to a gene. The length of the CDR3 is 15 residues. In germline, CDR1 is SGHTA, CDR2 FQGNSA. Here the CDR3 reads CASSVTGGAPETQYF. The CDR3 nucleotides read TGTGCCAGCAGCGTGACAGGGGGGGCCCCAGAGACCCAGTACTTC.

V gene TRBV15 combines with J gene TRBJ2-7, with 8 nucleotides matching TRBD1. Germline V gives CDR1 LNHNV, CDR2 YYDKDF (reference sequence). V gave up 3 bases and J gave up 2 bases; unmatched junction bases: 6. The CDR3 covers 15 residues. The DNA for the CDR3 is TGTGCCACCAGCAGGGAGGGGACAGGACCCTACGAGCAGTACTTC. Amino acid sequence: CATSREGTGPYEQYF.

This clonotype appeared many times. The rearrangement joins TRBV7-9 to TRBJ1-2, with D possibly being TRBD1 (6 bases). Trimming stripped 5 bases from V and 6 bases from J, with 13 bases between. Per the germline V gene, CDR1 is SEHNR and CDR2 is FQNEAQ (reference sequence). The CDR3 spans 13 residues. The CDR3 reads CASSPPGAHGYTF. CDR3 DNA sequence: TGTGCCAGCAGCCCTCCGGGGGCGCATGGCTACACCTTC.

In this sample, this clonotype turned up a few times. The rearrangement links TRBV12-3 or TRBV12-4 to TRBJ1-1, with a possible D match to TRBD1 (6 bases). The CDR3 has 18 amino acids. V lost 6 bases and J 4 bases, leaving 27 bases between the germline ends. CDR3 bases: TGTGCCAGCAGAGGCCGCCGGGACATATGGGATGGGGCCACTGAAGCTTTCTTT. Its translation is CASRGRRDIWDGATEAFF.

This clonotype came up many times. V usage is TRBV11-2 and J usage is TRBJ2-5; 12 bases are a match to TRBD1. The CDR3 runs 16 residues. Germline CDR1 SGHAT, CDR2 FQNNGV. The V gene end was trimmed by 4 bases and the J gene end by 2 bases; junction bases not matched to a gene: 5. The CDR3 here is CASSSGDRGPQETQYF. DNA of the CDR3: TGTGCCAGCAGCTCGGGGGACAGGGGGCCTCAAGAGACCCAGTACTTC.

The sample holds many counts of this clonotype. The chain joins TRBV7-9 to TRBJ2-3; D not resolved. CDR1 and CDR2 (germline): SEHNR, FQNEAQ (reference sequence). V shed 3 bases and J shed 8 bases, with 9 bases lying between them. The CDR3 loop spans 12 amino acids. CDR3 sequence: CASSLDLRTQYF. For the CDR3, the DNA is TGTGCCAGCAGCTTGGACCTTCGTACGCAGTATTTT.

V gene TRBV19 combines with J gene TRBJ1-2, with D possibly TRBD1 on 6 matching bases. This CDR3 is 16 amino acids long. V was pared by 0 bases and J by 3 bases, with 14 bases between. Germline CDR1 is LNHDA and CDR2 is SQIVND (reference sequence). This CDR3 reads CASSIDPRDIYYGYTF. CDR3 bases: TGTGCCAGTAGTATAGATCCTCGGGACATCTACTATGGCTACACCTTC. Full variable domain (outside the CDR3, taken from reference TRBV19 and TRBJ1-2): DGGITQSPKYLFRKEGQNVTLSCEQNLNHDAMYWYRQDPGQGLRLIYYSQIVNDFQKGDIAEGYSVSREKKESFPLTVTSAQKNPTAFYLCASSIDPRDIYYGYTFGSGTRLTVV.

The chain combines TRBV25-1 with TRBJ2-1; no clear D. This CDR3 has 13 residues. The germline V and J ends were trimmed by 3 bases and 4 bases, with 7 bases remaining between them. Germline CDR1 is MGHDK and CDR2 is SYGVNS. DNA for the CDR3: TGTGCCAGCAGTGATGCCGGGTACAATGAGCAGTTCTTC. Translating gives CASSDAGYNEQFF.

The chain has TRBV7-3 and TRBJ2-7, with a possible D match to TRBD2 (5 bases). The CDR3 extends over 13 amino acids. Trimming took 8 bases from V and 4 from J, leaving 15 bases between them. From germline, CDR1 is SGHTA and CDR2 FQGTGA. The CDR3 coding sequence is TGTGCCAGCGGTCTTGAGGGTCGGTACGAGCAGTACTTC. This sequence encodes CASGLEGRYEQYF.

This clonotype has at least ten counts. The rearrangement links TRBV9 to TRBJ1-1; the D is unclear. CDR1 is SGDLS and CDR2 is YYNGEE in the germline V gene. Trimming shortened V by 0 bases and J by 2 bases, and 14 bases separated the two germline ends. The CDR3 totals 16 residues. The CDR3 reads CASSVVPGPTNTEAFF. The CDR3 DNA is TGTGCCAGCAGCGTAGTCCCTGGGCCTACAAACACTGAAGCTTTCTTT.

The V and J genes are TRBV4-2 and TRBJ2-5; TRBD1 matches 7 bases. This CDR3 has 16 amino acids. CDR1 LGHNA and CDR2 YNFKEQ come from the germline V gene. With V trimmed by 4 bases and J by 3 bases, 11 bases remained unmatched. The CDR3 nucleotides are TGTGCCAGCAGCCCCGGACCATTCACAGGGGAAGAGACCCAGTACTTC. Its translation is CASSPGPFTGEETQYF.

This chain uses TRBV20-1 with TRBJ1-5; no clear D. The V end lost 1 base, the J end lost 4 bases, and 8 bases lay between the germline ends. Germline loops: CDR1 DFQATT, CDR2 SNEGSKA (reference sequence). The CDR3 extends over 13 amino acids. CDR3 DNA sequence: TGCAGTGCTAGAGGTTCGGGTAATCAGCCCCAGCATTTT. Its translation: CSARGSGNQPQHF.

The chain joins TRBV5-6 to TRBJ2-1; D may be TRBD1 or TRBD2 (6 bases each). The CDR3 extends over 17 amino acids. Germline CDR1 SGHDT, CDR2 YYEEEE. Trimming shortened V by 0 bases and J by 9 bases, and 22 bases separated the two germline ends. The CDR3 region is CASSLARKRTGAVEQFF. In DNA, the CDR3 is TGTGCCAGCAGCTTGGCAAGGAAAAGAACGGGGGCCGTTGAGCAGTTCTTC. The full variable domain, rest sourced from reference TRBV5-6 and TRBJ2-1, is DAGVTQSPTHLIKTRGQQVTLRCSPKSGHDTVSWYQQALGQGPQFIFQYYEEEERQRGNFPDRFSGHQFPNYSSELNVNALLLGDSALYLCASSLARKRTGAVEQFFGPGTRLTVL.

This clonotype was seen only once. A read error may produce the germline difference seen at one junction end. This chain joins TRBV10-1 and TRBJ2-1; D gene ambiguous. The CDR3 extends over 13 amino acids. Germline CDR1 is WNHNN and CDR2 is SYGVQD (reference sequence). The CDR3 spells CASRASDVNEQFF. CDR3 bases: TGCGCCAGCAGAGCCAGCGACGTAAATGAGCAGTTCTTT.